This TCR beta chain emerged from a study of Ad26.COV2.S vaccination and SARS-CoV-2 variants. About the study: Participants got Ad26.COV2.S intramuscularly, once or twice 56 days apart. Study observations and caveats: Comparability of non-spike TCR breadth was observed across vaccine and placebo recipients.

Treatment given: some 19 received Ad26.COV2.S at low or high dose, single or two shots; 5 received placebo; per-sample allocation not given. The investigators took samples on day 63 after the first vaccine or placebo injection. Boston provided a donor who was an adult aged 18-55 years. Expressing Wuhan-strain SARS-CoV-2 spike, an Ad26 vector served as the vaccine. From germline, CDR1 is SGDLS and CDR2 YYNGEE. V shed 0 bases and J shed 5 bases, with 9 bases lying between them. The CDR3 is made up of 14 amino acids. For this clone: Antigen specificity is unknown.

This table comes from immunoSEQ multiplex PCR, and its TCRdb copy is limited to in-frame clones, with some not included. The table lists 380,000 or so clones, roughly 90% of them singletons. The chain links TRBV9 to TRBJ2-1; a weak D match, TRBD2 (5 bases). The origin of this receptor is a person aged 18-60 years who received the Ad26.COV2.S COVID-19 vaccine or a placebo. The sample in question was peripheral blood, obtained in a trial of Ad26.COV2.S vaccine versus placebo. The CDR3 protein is CASSVDDSDNEQFF. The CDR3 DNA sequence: TGTGCCAGCAGCGTAGATGATAGCGACAATGAGCAGTTCTTC. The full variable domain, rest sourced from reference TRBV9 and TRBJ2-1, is DSGVTQTPKHLITATGQRVTLRCSPRSGDLSVYWYQQSLDQGLQFLIQYYNGEERAKGNILERFSAQQFPDLHSELNLSSLELGDSALYFCASSVDDSDNEQFFGPGTRLTVL.